The subject of this entry is one T cell receptor (beta chain). The antigen is unknown. This sample stems from a study of OX40 agonist ivuxolimab in advanced cancers. As for the study in general: Hepatocellular carcinoma, melanoma, renal cell or head and neck cancer was diagnosed in the dose-escalation patients.

This CDR3 has 13 residues. From germline, CDR1 is SGHTS and CDR2 YDEGEE. V gave up 2 bases and J gave up 4 bases, with 9 bases separating them. Findings and limits, study-wide: Some of the lowest clonal expansion was seen in partial responders at 0.1-3.0 mg/kg. At doses 0.1 to 3.0 mg/kg, CD4+ and CD8+ clones expanded.

Drawing of blood for sampling happened at baseline, at cycle 4 day 1, and at cycle 7 day 1. Some clones are missing from TCRdb's copy, which holds only in-frame ones; the method was immunoSEQ multiplex PCR. The table includes tens of thousands of clones, more than 75% detected once. This sample comprised CD4+ or CD8+ T cells sorted from blood, obtained in a trial of the OX40 agonist ivuxolimab. The gene calls are TRBV5-8 and TRBJ1-2; possibly TRBD1 for D (5 bases). This receptor was obtained from an adult with an advanced solid tumor such as melanoma, head and neck, liver or kidney cancer. CDR3 amino acids: CASSLGDLYGYTF. As DNA, the CDR3 is TGTGCCAGCAGCTTAGGGGATCTCTATGGCTACACCTTC.